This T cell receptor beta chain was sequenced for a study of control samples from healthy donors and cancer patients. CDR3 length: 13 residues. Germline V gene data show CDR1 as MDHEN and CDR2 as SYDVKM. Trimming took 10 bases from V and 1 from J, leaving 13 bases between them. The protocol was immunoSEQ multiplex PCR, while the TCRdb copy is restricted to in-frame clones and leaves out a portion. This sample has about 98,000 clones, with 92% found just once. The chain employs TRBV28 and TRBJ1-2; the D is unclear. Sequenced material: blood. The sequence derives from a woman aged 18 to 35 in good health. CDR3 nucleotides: TGTGCCATCGTGGACTTGAATAACTATGGCTACACCTTC. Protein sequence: CAIVDLNNYGYTF.